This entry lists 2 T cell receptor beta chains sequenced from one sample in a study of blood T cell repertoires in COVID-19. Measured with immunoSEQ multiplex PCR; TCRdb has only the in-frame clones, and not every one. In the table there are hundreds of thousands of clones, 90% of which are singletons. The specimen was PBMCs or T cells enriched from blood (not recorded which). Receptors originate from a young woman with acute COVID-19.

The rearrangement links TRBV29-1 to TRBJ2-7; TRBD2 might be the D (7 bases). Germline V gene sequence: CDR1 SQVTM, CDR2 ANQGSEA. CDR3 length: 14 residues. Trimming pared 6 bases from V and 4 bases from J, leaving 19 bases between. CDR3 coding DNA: TGCAGCGTCCAACGGGGGGCAGGGGCTTACGAGCAGTACTTC. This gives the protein CSVQRGAGAYEQYF.

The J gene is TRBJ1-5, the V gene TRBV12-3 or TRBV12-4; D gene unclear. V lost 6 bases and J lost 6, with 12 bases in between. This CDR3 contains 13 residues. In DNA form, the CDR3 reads TGTGCCAGCAGATTGCGACTCGGTCAGCCCCAGCATTTT. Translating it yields CASRLRLGQPQHF.